These T cell receptor beta chains were read from a single sample in a study of T cell responses to AZD1222 COVID-19 vaccine. Data came from immunoSEQ multiplex PCR; TCRdb stores just in-frame clones and leaves some out. The sample holds about 46,000 clones; about 90% are singletons and the top ten take 0.95% to 1.2%. Sequencing used peripheral blood, obtained 28 days after the second AZD1222 dose. The receptors were sampled from an adult who received the AZD1222 COVID-19 vaccine. Each CDR3 is given with its conserved first and last residue. A D gene is named only where the DNA matches it firmly. Part of the rows lack a size; the others show once, few, many or a class for expanded clones.

>few|.|13|TRBJ2-5|TRBV19
TGTGCCAGTAGCCCGGGAGCCAAAGAGACCCAGTACTTC
CASSPGAKETQYF
>.|.|14|TRBJ2-5|TRBV5-1
TGCGCCAGCAGTCCTGGACAGTCCAAAGAGACCCAGTACTTC
CASSPGQSKETQYF
>.|.|12|TRBJ2-7|TRBV3-1/TRBV3-2
TGTGCCAGCAGCCAAGGGAGGTACGAGCAGTACTTC
CASSQGRYEQYF
>once|TRBD2|15|TRBJ2-7|TRBV6-1
TGTGCCAGCAGACCTACTAGCGGGATTCCTGGGGAGCAGTACTTC
CASRPTSGIPGEQYF
>once|.|14|TRBJ2-2|TRBV19
TGTGCCAGTAGTACATACAGGGAGGCCGGGGAGCTGTTTTTT
CASSTYREAGELFF
>.|.|15|TRBJ1-6|TRBV18
TGTGCCAGCTCACCAGCAGGGGCTTGGAATTCACCCCTCCACTTT
CASSPAGAWNSPLHF
>.|TRBD1|16|TRBJ2-1|TRBV5-1
TGCGCCAGCAGCTCACCGACAGGGTTTGCCCCCAATGAGCAGTTCTTC
CASSSPTGFAPNEQFF
>.|.|13|TRBJ2-1|TRBV25-1
TGTGCCAGCAGGGACTCAGTCCTGCATGAGCAGTTCTTC
CASRDSVLHEQFF
>once|TRBD2|16|TRBJ2-1|TRBV5-1
TGCGCCAGCAGCTCAGGACTAGCGGGAGTACATAATGAGCAGTTCTTC
CASSSGLAGVHNEQFF
>.|.|15|TRBJ2-7|TRBV5-1
TGCGCCAGCAGCTTGGCGGCGGGTATTACCTACGAGCAGTACTTC
CASSLAAGITYEQYF
>.|.|13|TRBJ1-5|TRBV5-1
TGCGCCAGCAGCTTGGCCGGCAATCAGCCCCAGCATTTT
CASSLAGNQPQHF
>.|.|15|TRBJ2-7|TRBV3-1/TRBV3-2
TGTGCCAGCAGCCAAGAATGGACGGGCTCCTACGAGCAGTACTTC
CASSQEWTGSYEQYF
>.|.|14|TRBJ1-5|TRBV5-1
TGCGCCAGCAGCTTGGATCAGGGATCTCAGCCCCAGCATTTT
CASSLDQGSQPQHF
>once|TRBD1|14|TRBJ1-2|TRBV28
TGTGCCAGCAGTCCCCCGGGACAGGGGAGTCGCTACACCTTC
CASSPPGQGSRYTF
>.|TRBD1|15|TRBJ2-7|TRBV28
TGTGCCAGCAGTTTATGGGGACAGGGGACTTACGAGCAGTACTTC
CASSLWGQGTYEQYF